This TCR beta chain was documented in a study of graft-versus-host responses after intestinal transplantation. Whole-study findings and limits: GvH clones turned up in recipient marrow; some had shown up first in ileum or blood.

Notes on this clone: What it binds is unknown.

Libraries were prepared by immunoSEQ multiplex PCR; TCRdb keeps only in-frame clonotypes and omits some of them. The top ten hold approximately 0.18% of the sample, which has 95,000 to 130,000 clones, 90% seen once. J lost 8 bases, V lost 1 base, and 11 bases had no gene match. The CDR3 is 16 residues long. The rearrangement uses TRBV5-3 and TRBJ2-4; 8 bases fit TRBD1. TRBV5-3 is an ORF; its function is uncertain. This specimen consisted of unstimulated CD4+ T cells sorted from spleen or lymph node cells, obtained before intestinal transplant. This sequence originates from a human donor who received an intestinal transplant. In DNA form, the CDR3 reads TGTGCCAGAAGCTTGAGGCCAGGGGGCGCGAAATACATTCAGTACTTC. It translates to CARSLRPGGAKYIQYF.